Listed below are T cell receptor beta chains from one sample, sequenced in a study of blood T cell repertoires in COVID-19. Method: immunoSEQ multiplex PCR; TCRdb's copy keeps in-frame clones and lacks some. This repertoire shows a few hundred thousand clones, about 89% found once; its top ten account for 8.5% to 10%. The sequencing sample was made of peripheral blood. These receptor sequences come from a man aged 35-49 years who had recovered from COVID-19. CDR3s include the opening cysteine and the closing phenylalanine or tryptophan. The D gene is left open where the match is weak. Rows give clone size only sometimes, using once, few, many, or a class for an expanded clone.

abundance	v_gene	d_gene	j_gene	CDR3aa	CDR3nt
NA	TRBV10-3	TRBD1	TRBJ1-1	CAISESGFTGQGPFSF	TGTGCCATCAGTGAGTCTGGGTTTACGGGACAGGGCCCTTTCTCGTTT
few	TRBV4-2	NA	TRBJ1-2	CASSQGVQTYGYTF	TGTGCCAGCAGCCAAGGTGTACAGACCTATGGCTACACCTTC
NA	TRBV19	NA	TRBJ1-2	CASSHQGFGYTF	TGTGCCAGTAGTCACCAGGGGTTTGGCTACACCTTC
NA	TRBV4-3	NA	TRBJ2-3	CASSQEEGNTDTQYF	TGCGCCAGCAGCCAAGAGGAGGGGAACACAGATACGCAGTATTTT
few	TRBV25-1	NA	TRBJ1-2	CASMKAGDNYGYTF	TGTGCCAGCATGAAGGCAGGCGATAACTATGGCTACACCTTC
NA	TRBV5-8	TRBD1	TRBJ1-4	CASSPTGGNEKLFF	TGTGCCAGCAGCCCTACAGGGGGGAATGAAAAACTGTTTTTT
NA	TRBV11-3	TRBD2	TRBJ2-3	CASSSGTSGRAGTDTQYF	TGTGCCAGCAGCTCGGGGACTAGCGGGAGGGCCGGCACAGATACGCAGTATTTT
NA	TRBV6-4	TRBD2	TRBJ2-3	CASSDSSGRADTQYF	TGTGCCAGCAGTGACTCTAGCGGGAGGGCCGATACGCAGTATTTT
NA	TRBV11-2	TRBD2	TRBJ2-5	CASSLDGGLAGPGDF	TGTGCCAGCAGCTTAGATGGGGGGCTAGCGGGGCCAGGGGACTTC
NA	TRBV5-1	NA	TRBJ2-2	CASSLARRNTGELFF	TGCGCCAGCAGCTTGGCCCGTCGGAACACCGGGGAGCTGTTTTTT
NA	TRBV12-3/TRBV12-4	NA	TRBJ1-6	CASSHKMDSPLHF	TGTGCCAGCAGTCACAAGATGGATTCACCCCTCCACTTT
NA	TRBV7-2	TRBD2	TRBJ2-3	CASSSRVAGGGDTQYF	TGTGCCAGCAGCTCCCGGGTAGCGGGAGGTGGGGATACGCAGTATTTT
NA	TRBV5-1	NA	TRBJ2-7	CASRLDTINRDEQYF	TGCGCCAGCAGACTGGACACTATCAATCGCGACGAGCAGTACTTC
NA	TRBV14	TRBD2	TRBJ2-1	CASSQISSGRFNEQFF	TGTGCCAGCAGCCAAATTTCTAGCGGGAGGTTCAATGAGCAGTTCTTC
NA	TRBV7-8	NA	TRBJ2-1	CASSQTGLSSYNEQFF	TGTGCCAGCAGCCAAACAGGGTTGAGCTCCTACAATGAGCAGTTCTTC
NA	TRBV7-9	NA	TRBJ2-1	CASSHEMSSYNEQFF	TGTGCCAGCTCCCATGAGATGAGCTCCTACAATGAGCAGTTCTTC
NA	TRBV10-1	TRBD1	TRBJ1-6	CASSAGTGINNSPLHF	TGCGCCAGCAGTGCCGGGACAGGCATCAATAATTCACCCCTCCACTTT
NA	TRBV5-1	TRBD1	TRBJ1-6	CASSLGDRGGSPLHF	TGCGCCAGCAGCTTGGGGGACAGGGGAGGGTCACCCCTCCACTTT
NA	TRBV30	TRBD1	TRBJ2-5	CAWSRDRGKETQYF	TGTGCCTGGAGTCGCGACAGGGGGAAAGAGACCCAGTACTTC
NA	TRBV5-1	NA	TRBJ2-5	CASSLAEQETQYF	TGCGCCAGCAGCTTGGCAGAACAAGAGACCCAGTACTTC
NA	TRBV27	NA	TRBJ2-1	CASSPWARNEQFF	TGTGCCAGCAGTCCATGGGCCCGAAATGAGCAGTTCTTC
NA	TRBV6-1	NA	TRBJ1-1	CASSERQGWAEAFF	TGTGCCAGCAGTGAAAGGCAGGGATGGGCTGAAGCTTTCTTT
NA	TRBV3-1/TRBV3-2	NA	TRBJ2-3	CASSQEGLPKDTQYF	TGTGCCAGCAGCCAAGAGGGACTTCCCAAGGATACGCAGTATTTT
NA	TRBV7-6	TRBD1	TRBJ1-1	CASSLRGPTEAFF	TGTGCCAGCAGCTTGAGGGGGCCCACTGAAGCTTTCTTT
NA	TRBV12-3/TRBV12-4	NA	TRBJ2-3	CASRGFADTQYF	TGTGCCAGTCGGGGGTTCGCAGATACGCAGTATTTT
once	TRBV6-5	NA	TRBJ1-4	CASGSEVATNEKLFF	TGTGCCAGCGGGAGTGAAGTTGCAACTAATGAAAAACTGTTTTTT